This TCR beta chain was identified during a study of blood T cell repertoires in COVID-19. Across the whole study: COVID-19 samples collected from the United States, Italy and Spain covered acute and convalescent phases.

Trimming shortened V by 3 bases and J by 1 base, and 9 bases separated the two germline ends. The CDR3 length is 14 residues. Germline V gene data show CDR1 as KGHSH and CDR2 as LQKENI. This table comes from immunoSEQ multiplex PCR, and its TCRdb copy is limited to in-frame clones, with some not included. In the table there are about 120,000 clones, 90% of which are singletons. The TCR was taken from a human donor with active COVID-19. The donor label of this sample is uncertain. The chain employs TRBV18 and TRBJ1-1, with D unclear. What was sequenced was peripheral blood. For the CDR3, the DNA is TGTGCCAGCTCACCTACAACACCGAACACTGAAGCTTTCTTT. Translating gives CASSPTTPNTEAFF.